This T cell receptor (beta chain) derives from a study of blood T cells in healthy people across ages. This CDR3 has 12 amino acids. Germline V gene sequence: CDR1 SGHRS, CDR2 YFSETQ. A second PCR of roughly 7 to 11 cycles used a sample-barcoded 5' primer and a J-beta primer mix. TCRdb itself ran the 5' RACE reads through MiXCR, one entry per CDR3 protein. The repertoire holds about 830,000 distinct CDR3 sequences, with roughly 64% as singletons. Donors were systemically healthy Caucasian individuals from Russia aged roughly 6 to 100 years. The chain joins TRBV5-1 to TRBJ2-5; D might be TRBD1 (6 bases). The DNA end is more similar to TRBJ2-7, so the J call may be wrong. This receptor was taken from a man younger than 40 in good health. Sequenced sample: blood. The CDR3, as DNA: TGCGCCAGCAGCCCGAGGGGGTGCGAGCAGTACTTC. It encodes CASSPRGCEQYF.